The following is a T cell receptor (beta chain) sequence with its context. This receptor's antigen is unknown. Per-base qualities were not stored, and no clone one base away is much larger. Counted from cysteine to phenylalanine, this CDR3 has 16 amino acids. The entry retains the CDR3 DNA only, 48 bases that are in frame from base 1. From a lookup of the germline V gene, CDR1 and CDR2 are LGHNA and YNFKEQ. Here V drops 3 bases and J drops 2 bases, and the junction holds 4 bases not matched to any gene. This sample is drawn from a study of response to subunit inactivated influenza vaccine (dated by TCRdb to 2016 to 2019). Looking at the study overall: Deep quantitative profiling of the T cell receptor repertoire was used in the study to follow responses to a trivalent subunit inactivated influenza vaccine.

General conclusions and limits of the study: The authors suggested that each seasonal influenza vaccination may recruit only a limited number of new T cells.

The library relied on RT-PCR. Sequencing used an Illumina HiSeq 2500. Using fastp at Q25 and MiXCR, TCRdb reprocessed the public reads and kept productive beta chains. Rows matching on CDR3 protein sequence are summarized as one entry with the most common DNA and genes. The sample profile shows about 780,000 distinct CDR3 sequences; approximately 17% of them were found once. 9.5% to 13% of the sample lies in the top ten. This sample comprised PBMCs from blood, obtained approximately 5 days after vaccination. This sequence originates from a man aged 50 to 59 who received an inactivated influenza vaccine. Donor details come from another sample of the same person, matched by shared clones. This sequence uses TRBV4-2 and TRBJ2-3, and 11 junction bases match TRBD2. The nucleotides are TGTGCCAGCAGCCAGAGGACTAGCGGGTCCACAGATACGCAGTATTTT. Translated, it reads CASSQRTSGSTDTQYF.